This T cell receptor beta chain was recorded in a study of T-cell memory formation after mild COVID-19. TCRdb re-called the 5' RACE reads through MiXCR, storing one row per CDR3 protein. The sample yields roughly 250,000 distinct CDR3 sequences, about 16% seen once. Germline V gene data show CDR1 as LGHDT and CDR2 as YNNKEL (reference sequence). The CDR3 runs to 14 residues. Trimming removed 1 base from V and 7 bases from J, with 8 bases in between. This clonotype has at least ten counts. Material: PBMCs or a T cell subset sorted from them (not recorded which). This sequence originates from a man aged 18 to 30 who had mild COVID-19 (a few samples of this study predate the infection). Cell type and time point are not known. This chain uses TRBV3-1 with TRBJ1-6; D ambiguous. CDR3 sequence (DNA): TGTGCCAGCAGCCAAGTCTTGCGGAATTCACCCCTCCACTTT. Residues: CASSQVLRNSPLHF.